Presented here are 10 T cell receptor beta chains from one specimen sequenced in a study of spatial heterogeneity in lung cancer (dated by TCRdb to the late 2010s). Library preparation employed 5' RACE. Instrument used: NextSeq 500. The raw public data were reprocessed by TCRdb itself: fastp quality trimming at Q25, MiXCR clonotype calling, in-frame beta chains only. Entries that share a CDR3 protein sequence are merged under the most common genes and DNA. The sample has tens of thousands of distinct CDR3 sequences on record, roughly 12% of them singletons. Of the sample, roughly 32% falls within the top ten clones. This specimen's time point label, interpreted: blood at routine non-recurrence follow-up after resection. Specimen: PBMCs, collected at follow-up. These receptors all stem from a male donor with early-stage non-small cell lung cancer.

In this sample, this clonotype turned up a few times. This chain joins TRBV27 and TRBJ2-1; 10 bases match TRBD2. V shed 3 bases, J shed 6 bases, and the junction held 5 bases outside the gene matches. CDR1 is MNHEY, CDR2 SMNVEV, per germline (reference sequence). The CDR3 runs 15 residues. The CDR3 spells CASSLGAGGSNEQFF. The CDR3 DNA reads TGTGCCAGCAGTTTGGGAGCGGGGGGGAGCAATGAGCAGTTCTTC.

The chain combines TRBV6-2 or TRBV6-3 with TRBJ2-3; no clear D gene. The V and J ends lost 0 bases and 2 bases respectively, with 18 bases between them. Germline V gives CDR1 MNHEY, CDR2 SVGEGT. This CDR3 has 18 amino acids. The CDR3 sequence: CASSYSSRQSWVTDTQYF. The CDR3 DNA sequence: TGTGCCAGCAGTTACTCTTCGCGGCAGTCTTGGGTCACAGATACGCAGTATTTT.

This clonotype was counted only a few times. The V call is TRBV20-1, the J call TRBJ2-3; 7 nucleotides align to TRBD1. Germline CDR1 DFQATT, CDR2 SNEGSKA (reference sequence). This CDR3 is built from 12 residues. Here the CDR3 DNA reads TGCAGGAACGACAGGGATGAAGATACGCAGTATTTT. Residues: CRNDRDEDTQYF.

This clonotype has a handful of counts. The J gene is TRBJ2-1, the V gene TRBV11-3, with 7 bases aligning to TRBD1. V lost 4 bases to trimming and J lost 6 bases; unmatched junction nucleotides: 9. The germline V gene has CDR1 SGHNT and CDR2 YENEEA. The CDR3 length is 15 residues. CDR3 protein: CASSSGQAQGNEQFF. CDR3 in DNA: TGTGCCAGCAGCTCAGGACAGGCGCAGGGCAATGAGCAGTTCTTC.

This clonotype was counted at least ten times. The rearrangement joins TRBV6-5 to TRBJ2-3; tentative D call: TRBD1 (6 bases). The CDR3 has 15 residues. Deletions cut 6 bases from V and 0 bases from J, with 13 bases between. Germline-derived CDR1 and CDR2 are MNHEY and SVGAGI. The DNA of the CDR3 is TGTGCCAGCAGACACAGGGCTCCTAGCACAGATACGCAGTATTTT. This translates into CASRHRAPSTDTQYF.

This clonotype was seen repeatedly, ten times or more. The chain couples TRBV5-1 to TRBJ2-5; D perhaps matches TRBD2 (6 bases). CDR3 size: 14 residues. Trimming removed 5 bases at V and 2 bases at J, with 13 bases between. Germline V gene sequence: CDR1 SGHRS, CDR2 YFSETQ. The CDR3 coding sequence is TGCGCCAGCAGATATTCTAGCGATCAAGAGACCCAGTACTTC. Its translation: CASRYSSDQETQYF.

This clonotype showed up many times. The chain has TRBV20-1 and TRBJ1-4; D gene unclear. CDR3 length: 13 amino acids. V lost 2 bases to trimming and J lost 1 base, with 5 bases between them. Germline CDR1 and CDR2: DFQATT and SNEGSKA (reference sequence). For the CDR3, the DNA is TGCAGTGCTAGAATCGTAACTAATGAAAAACTGTTTTTT. Translating it yields CSARIVTNEKLFF.

The rearrangement links TRBV7-9 to TRBJ1-4; perhaps TRBD1 as D (5 bases). Germline V gene data show CDR1 as SEHNR and CDR2 as FQNEAQ (reference sequence). V lost 5 bases, J lost 7 bases, and 14 bases lay in between. This CDR3 has 14 amino acids. The CDR3 sequence: CASSRTPTGEKLFF. CDR3 nucleotide sequence: TGTGCCAGCAGCCGGACACCTACGGGTGAAAAACTGTTTTTT.

This clonotype was seen repeatedly, ten times or more. The chain uses TRBV12-3 or TRBV12-4 and TRBJ2-1, with 11 bases that match TRBD2. The ends lost 11 bases at V and 8 bases at J; junction bases unmatched: 11. This CDR3 comprises 14 residues. For the CDR3, the DNA is TGTGCCGTCCCTTTGTCTAGCGGGGGGTATGAGCAGTTCTTC. Its translation is CAVPLSSGGYEQFF.

This clonotype was detected a few times. The V gene is TRBV6-2 or TRBV6-3, the J gene TRBJ2-3; 9 bases agree with TRBD2. Unmatched junction bases numbered 11, after V lost 6 bases and J lost 4 bases. Germline CDR1 is MNHEY and CDR2 is SVGEGT. The CDR3 is made up of 16 amino acids. The CDR3 DNA follows: TGTGCCAGCAGCCCCGGGGTACTAGCGGGCGCAGATACGCAGTATTTT. It specifies CASSPGVLAGADTQYF.